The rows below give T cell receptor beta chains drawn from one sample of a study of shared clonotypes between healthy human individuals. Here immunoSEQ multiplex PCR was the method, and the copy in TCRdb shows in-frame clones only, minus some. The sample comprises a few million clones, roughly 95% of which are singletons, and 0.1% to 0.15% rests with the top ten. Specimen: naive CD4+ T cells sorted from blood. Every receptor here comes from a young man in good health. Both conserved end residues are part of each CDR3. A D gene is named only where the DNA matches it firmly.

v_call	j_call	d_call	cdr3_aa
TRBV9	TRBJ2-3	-	CASSVEQRSTDTQYF
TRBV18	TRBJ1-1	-	CASSPLLDTEAFF
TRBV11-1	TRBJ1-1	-	CASSPREGIGTEAFF
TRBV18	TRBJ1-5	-	CASSPGDGPQHF
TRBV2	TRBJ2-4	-	CASSKQGDIQYF
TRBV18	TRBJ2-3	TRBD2	CASSLGTSGSGTDTQYF
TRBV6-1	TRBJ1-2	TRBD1	CASSEATGAGGYTF
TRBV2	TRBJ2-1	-	CASSVERYNEQFF
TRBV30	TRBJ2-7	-	CAWSVHGKRYEQYF
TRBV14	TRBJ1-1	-	CASSHRGDASTAFF
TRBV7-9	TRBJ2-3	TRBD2	CASSLVLAATDTQYF
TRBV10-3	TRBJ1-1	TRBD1	CAISPKTGFTEAFF
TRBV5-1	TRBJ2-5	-	CASSFKTGNQETQYF
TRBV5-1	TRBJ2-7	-	CASSLAHGSPSYEQYF
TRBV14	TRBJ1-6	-	CASSQSEFSPLHF
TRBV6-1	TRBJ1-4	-	CASSEPGRFNEKLFF
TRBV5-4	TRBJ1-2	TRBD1	CASSSGGTGADGYTF
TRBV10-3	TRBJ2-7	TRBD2	CAISEEGTSGSYEQYF
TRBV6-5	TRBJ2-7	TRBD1	CASTGTGVYEQYF
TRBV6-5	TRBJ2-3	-	CASSYKGRRGTDTQYF
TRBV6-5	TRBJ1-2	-	CASSYSLGYGYTF